Presented here are 3 T cell receptor beta chains from one specimen sequenced in a study of T cells in localized non-small cell lung cancer. Clones were sequenced by immunoSEQ multiplex PCR, and TCRdb holds only the in-frame ones, with some missing. The data hold roughly 35,000 clones, with 93% observed a single time. Source: peripheral blood, taken before any cancer treatment. The receptors were sampled from a female donor over 55 with stage I lung adenocarcinoma.

This clone was observed once. The genes are TRBV7-9 and TRBJ2-3; 11 bases are shared with TRBD2. The CDR3 contains 17 residues. CDR1 SEHNR and CDR2 FQNEAQ come from the germline V gene (reference sequence). V shed 1 base, J shed 6 bases, and the junction held 9 bases outside the gene matches. CDR3 protein: CASSLEALLAGADTQYF. Here the CDR3 DNA reads TGTGCCAGCAGCTTAGAAGCCCTACTAGCGGGGGCGGATACGCAGTATTTT. The full variable domain, its missing parts supplied by reference TRBV7-9 and TRBJ2-3, is DTGVSQNPRHKITKRGQNVTFRCDPISEHNRLYWYRQTLGQGPEFLTYFQNEAQLEKSRLLSDRFSAERPKGSFSTLEIQRTEQGDSAMYLCASSLEALLAGADTQYFGPGTRLTVL.

This clone has only one observation. The CDR3 sequence: CASSGGPGSGEAFF. The DNA for the CDR3 is TGTGCCAGCTCAGGCGGACCAGGGTCCGGTGAAGCTTTCTTT. The chain carries TRBV18 and TRBJ1-1; D may be TRBD1 (5 bases). Germline-derived CDR1 and CDR2 are KGHSH and LQKENI. Trimming took 5 bases from V and 7 from J, leaving 17 bases between them. The CDR3 is 14 residues long.

The table lists this clone with a count of one. V gene TRBV5-6 combines with J gene TRBJ2-3; TRBD1 matches 9 bases. The CDR3 is made up of 19 amino acids. The J segment lost 7 bases and the V segment lost 0 bases, leaving 18 bases of the junction unmatched. In germline, CDR1 is SGHDT, CDR2 YYEEEE. CDR3 sequence reads: CASSLDRGRPTRRSNTQYF. The CDR3 coding sequence is TGTGCCAGCAGCTTGGACAGGGGGCGACCGACTCGCCGATCGAATACGCAGTATTTT.